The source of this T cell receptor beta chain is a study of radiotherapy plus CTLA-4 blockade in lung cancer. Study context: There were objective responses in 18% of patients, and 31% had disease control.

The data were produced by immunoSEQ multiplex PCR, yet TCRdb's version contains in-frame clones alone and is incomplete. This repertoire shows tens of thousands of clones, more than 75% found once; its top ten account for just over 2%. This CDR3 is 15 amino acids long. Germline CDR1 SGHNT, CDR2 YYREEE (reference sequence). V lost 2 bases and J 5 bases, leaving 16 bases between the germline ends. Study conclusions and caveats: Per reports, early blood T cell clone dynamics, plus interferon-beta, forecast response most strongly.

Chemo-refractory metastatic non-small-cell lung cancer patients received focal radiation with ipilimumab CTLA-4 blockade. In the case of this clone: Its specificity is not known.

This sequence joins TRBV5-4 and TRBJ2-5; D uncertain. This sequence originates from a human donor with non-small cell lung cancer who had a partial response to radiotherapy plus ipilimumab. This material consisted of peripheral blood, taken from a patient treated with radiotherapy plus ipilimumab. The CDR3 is CASSFGGATQETQYF. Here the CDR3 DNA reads TGTGCCAGCAGCTTCGGCGGAGCCACCCAGGAGACCCAGTACTTC. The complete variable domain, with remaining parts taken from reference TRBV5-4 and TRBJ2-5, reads ETGVTQSPTHLIKTRGQQVTLRCSSQSGHNTVSWYQQALGQGPQFIFQYYREEENGRGNFPPRFSGLQFPNYSSELNVNALELDDSALYLCASSFGGATQETQYFGPGTRLLVL.